A single TCR beta chain is shown here with its context. Its antigen is unknown. Trimming took off 2 bases at V and 6 bases at J, with 14 bases between the two ends. The CDR3 totals 14 residues. Germline assignment: CDR1 GTSNPN and CDR2 SVGIG (reference sequence). This specimen belongs to a study of cytomegalovirus exposure and HLA in healthy donors. Turning to the study itself: Earlier, 150 million to 200 million T cells were analyzed, and some 120 million unique TCR beta sequences were found among them.

PCR involved 60 Vbeta and 13 Jbeta primers. The repertoire was sequenced with immunoSEQ multiplex PCR; TCRdb's copy has only in-frame clones and lacks some. The table for this sample gives over 120,000 clones. The study, taken as a whole, reports: Trimming of TCR beta V- and J-genes showed a link, identified in a later analysis, to a missense DCLRE1C variant. One later analysis reportedly identified an Asian-associated ancestry cluster that showed fewer N-insertions than the roughly 640-donor mean. Sequence variants that were highly shared formed a cluster that was likely a sequencing artifact.

This sequence joins TRBV30 and TRBJ1-5; tentative D call: TRBD1 (5 bases). Sequenced: PBMCs. This sequence originates from a male donor in good health and CMV-seronegative. The DNA of the CDR3 is TGTGCCTGGAGTACCAAGGACATGCCTCAGCCCCAGCATTTT. It codes for CAWSTKDMPQPQHF.